Listed here are 32 T cell receptor beta chains from one sample, sequenced in a study of shared clonotypes between healthy human individuals. Generated by immunoSEQ multiplex PCR, the TCRdb table keeps only in-frame clones and is missing some. The table shows more than 200,000 clones, with 65% occurring only once. Sequencing was performed on memory CD4+ T cells sorted from blood. Subset specified: CD45RA-negative fraction. Receptors originate from a man aged 30 to 45 in good health.

This chain links TRBV5-5 with TRBJ2-5; D remains unclear. The length of the CDR3 is 13 residues. Germline lookup yields CDR1 SGHKS and CDR2 YYEKEE (reference sequence). V was pared by 4 bases and J by 1 base, with 8 bases between. CDR3 protein: CASSPGFQETQYF. CDR3 in DNA: TGTGCCAGCAGCCCAGGTTTCCAAGAGACCCAGTACTTC. The full variable domain, rest sourced from reference TRBV5-5 and TRBJ2-5, is DAGVTQSPTHLIKTRGQQVTLRCSPISGHKSVSWYQQVLGQGPQFIFQYYEKEERGRGNFPDRFSARQFPNYSSELNVNALLLGDSALYLCASSPGFQETQYFGPGTRLLVL.

This clone was seen only a few times. The J gene is TRBJ1-4, the V gene TRBV6-1, with 9 bases lining up with TRBD1. The CDR3 extends over 14 amino acids. CDR1 MNHNS and CDR2 SASEGT come from the germline V gene. J gave up 7 bases and V 6 bases, and 6 bases lay outside the gene matches. The CDR3 loop is CASSNRGRVEKLFF. CDR3 DNA sequence: TGTGCCAGCAGCAACAGGGGGCGGGTTGAAAAACTGTTTTTT.

The chain couples TRBV28 to TRBJ1-3; TRBD1 agrees at 10 bases. V gave up 5 bases and J gave up 2 bases; unmatched junction bases: 6. Germline loops: CDR1 MDHEN, CDR2 SYDVKM. This CDR3 contains 16 residues. CDR3 residues: CASSDPGQGTGNTIYF. Written as DNA, the CDR3 is TGTGCCAGCAGTGACCCGGGACAGGGGACTGGAAACACCATATATTTT.

This chain uses TRBV19 with TRBJ2-1; TRBD1 matches at 10 bases. CDR1 and CDR2 from the germline V gene are LNHDA and SQIVND (reference sequence). J gave up 5 bases and V 6 bases, and 10 bases lay outside the gene matches. The CDR3 is 16 amino acids. In nucleotides, the CDR3 is TGTGCCAGTAGCCCGAGGACAGGGGGACTTAACAATGAGCAGTTCTTC. As protein: CASSPRTGGLNNEQFF. The full variable domain, its missing parts supplied by reference TRBV19 and TRBJ2-1, is DGGITQSPKYLFRKEGQNVTLSCEQNLNHDAMYWYRQDPGQGLRLIYYSQIVNDFQKGDIAEGYSVSREKKESFPLTVTSAQKNPTAFYLCASSPRTGGLNNEQFFGPGTRLTVL.

This clone was seen a few times. The J gene is TRBJ2-1, the V gene TRBV11-2, with D possibly TRBD2 on 6 matching bases. The CDR3 contains 16 residues. V lost 0 bases and J lost 7, with 16 bases in between. Germline lookup yields CDR1 SGHAT and CDR2 FQNNGV. CDR3 nucleotides: TGTGCCAGCAGCTTAGATTGGGTGGGTAGCGGTAATGAGCAGTTCTTC. Amino acids: CASSLDWVGSGNEQFF.

The V and J genes are TRBV2 and TRBJ2-3, with 11 bases lining up with TRBD1. CDR1 SNHLY and CDR2 FYNNEI come from the germline V gene. J was trimmed by 4 bases and V by 1 base; bases with no gene match: 1. The CDR3 contains 15 residues. The CDR3 coding sequence is TGTGCCAGCAGTGAAGGGGGACAGGGGGCAGATACGCAGTATTTT. Its protein is CASSEGGQGADTQYF.

The chain links TRBV28 to TRBJ1-4; the match to TRBD1 covers 7 bases. The germline CDR1 and CDR2 sequences are MDHEN and SYDVKM. V was pared by 7 bases and J by 5 bases, with 13 bases of the junction left unmatched. The CDR3 has 16 residues. This CDR3 is CASTLLVPGGNEKLFF. CDR3 nucleotide sequence: TGTGCCAGCACTCTCTTAGTCCCAGGGGGGAATGAAAAACTGTTTTTT.

V gene TRBV19 combines with J gene TRBJ2-2; 10 bases are shared with TRBD2. This CDR3 is 13 amino acids long. Per the germline V gene, CDR1 is LNHDA and CDR2 is SQIVND (reference sequence). The CDR3 loop reads CPLGLAGAGELFF. As DNA, the CDR3 is TGTCCCTTAGGGCTAGCGGGAGCCGGGGAGCTGTTTTTT.

The chain couples TRBV7-9 to TRBJ2-5, with 7 nucleotides matching TRBD2. Germline V gene sequence: CDR1 SEHNR, CDR2 FQNEAQ (reference sequence). V lost 2 bases, J lost 5 bases, and 5 bases stayed unmatched. The CDR3 is made up of 14 amino acids. The chain's CDR3 is CASSLSAGRETQYF. CDR3 coding DNA: TGTGCCAGCAGCTTATCAGCGGGAAGGGAGACCCAGTACTTC.

The rearrangement uses TRBV7-8 and TRBJ2-1; no firm D call. Germline values: CDR1 SGHVS, CDR2 FQNEAQ. CDR3 length: 15 residues. V was cut by 2 bases and J by 3 bases, with 11 bases left in between. CDR3 amino acids: CASSLFGAGYNEQFF. In DNA, the CDR3 is TGTGCCAGCAGCTTATTCGGCGCAGGCTACAATGAGCAGTTCTTC.

This clone has a handful of counts. The chain carries TRBV13 and TRBJ2-7; maybe TRBD2 (6 bases). The length of the CDR3 is 14 residues. V lost 2 bases to trimming and J lost 4 bases, with 12 bases between them. CDR1 is PRHDT, CDR2 FYEKMQ, per germline (reference sequence). DNA of the CDR3: TGTGCCAGCAGCTTACGCGGGATTAATTACGAGCAGTACTTC. This translates into CASSLRGINYEQYF.

The chain links TRBV25-1 to TRBJ2-7; 9 nucleotides align to TRBD2. V gave up 6 bases and J gave up 3 bases; unmatched junction bases: 12. The CDR3 loop spans 16 amino acids. Germline V gene lookup returns CDR1 MGHDK and CDR2 SYGVNS. The CDR3 sequence is CASRAGGPPSFYEQYF. The DNA of the CDR3 is TGTGCCAGCAGGGCGGGAGGGCCTCCATCGTTCTACGAGCAGTACTTC.

The gene calls are TRBV27 and TRBJ2-5, with D perhaps matching TRBD2 (5 bases). Trimming took off 8 bases at V and 4 bases at J, with 20 bases between the two ends. In germline, CDR1 is MNHEY, CDR2 SMNVEV (reference sequence). This CDR3 spans 15 amino acids. CDR3 nucleotide sequence: TGTGCCAGCGCCGAGACTATCTGGCTCCGAGAGACCCAGTACTTC. Protein sequence: CASAETIWLRETQYF.

This clone was seen a few times. The chain couples TRBV7-9 to TRBJ1-4; possible D gene TRBD1, 5 bases. The V end lost 0 bases, the J end lost 8 bases, and 7 bases lay between the germline ends. In germline, CDR1 is SEHNR, CDR2 FQNEAQ (reference sequence). The CDR3 is 13 amino acids. The DNA of the CDR3 is TGTGCCAGCAGCTTAGCGGGGGGAGAAAAACTGTTTTTT. It yields the protein CASSLAGGEKLFF.

The chain links TRBV21-1 to TRBJ1-1. TRBV21-1 is annotated as a pseudogene. CDR3 length: 17 amino acids. CDR3 loop: CASSKEGGAPEATEAFF. CDR3 in DNA: TGTGCCAGCAGCAAAGAGGGAGGGGCGCCTGAAGCCACTGAAGCTTTCTTT.

The rearrangement joins TRBV19 to TRBJ2-1, with 10 bases fitting TRBD2. The CDR3 sequence is 17 residues long. J was trimmed by 5 bases and V by 3 bases; bases with no gene match: 10. Germline CDR1 LNHDA, CDR2 SQIVND (reference sequence). The CDR3 coding sequence is TGTGCCAGTAGTATCGGGGTGCGGCTAGCGGGGGACAATGAGCAGTTCTTC. It yields the protein CASSIGVRLAGDNEQFF.

Concerning this clone itself: At the DNA level, this CDR3 is encoded by other sequences in the same sample as well. The V gene is TRBV5-1, the J gene TRBJ1-5, with 8 positions matching TRBD1. J was trimmed by 6 bases and V by 4 bases; bases with no gene match: 6. The CDR3 is 14 amino acids. Germline lookup yields CDR1 SGHRS and CDR2 YFSETQ. The CDR3 DNA reads as TGCGCCAGCAGCCTCGGACAGGGAGGTCAGCCCCAGCATTTT. Translated: CASSLGQGGQPQHF.

The rearrangement links TRBV28 to TRBJ2-7; weak D call: TRBD2 (6 bases). Per the germline V gene, CDR1 is MDHEN and CDR2 is SYDVKM. Deletions cut 8 bases from V and 1 base from J, with 15 bases between. CDR3 length: 14 residues. The CDR3 nucleotides are TGTGCCAGCGGGGGGAACAGGATATCCTACGAGCAGTACTTC. It yields the protein CASGGNRISYEQYF.

The chain employs TRBV5-6 and TRBJ2-4; the match to TRBD2 covers 9 bases. V shed 3 bases, J shed 5 bases, and the junction held 18 bases outside the gene matches. Germline-derived CDR1 and CDR2 are SGHDT and YYEEEE. The CDR3 is 19 residues long. The CDR3 nucleotides read TGTGCCAGCAGCTCGCCGACTAGCGGAACTAAGGAGTTACAAAACATTCAGTACTTC. It specifies CASSSPTSGTKELQNIQYF.

V is TRBV29-1 and J is TRBJ2-1; D remains ambiguous. The CDR3 is 12 residues long. From germline, CDR1 is SQVTM and CDR2 ANQGSEA. V dropped 7 bases and J dropped 7 bases, with 14 bases sitting between them. CDR3 DNA: TGCAGCGCCCAACGTATAGGGAATGAGCAGTTCTTC. This encodes CSAQRIGNEQFF.

The chain is built from TRBV5-1 and TRBJ2-7; D gene uncertain. V was cut by 2 bases and J by 0 bases, with 15 bases left in between. CDR1 is SGHRS, CDR2 YFSETQ, per germline. This CDR3 contains 16 residues. CDR3 sequence: CASSFTPQQRSYEQYF. The DNA for the CDR3 is TGCGCCAGCAGCTTCACCCCCCAACAGCGCTCCTACGAGCAGTACTTC.

The V call is TRBV27, the J call TRBJ2-3; D perhaps matches TRBD1 (6 bases). Between the trimmed V and J ends, which lost 7 bases and 6 bases, there was a span of 17 bases. This CDR3 is built from 14 residues. CDR1 is MNHEY, CDR2 SMNVEV, per germline (reference sequence). The CDR3 DNA is TGTGCCAGCAAACGCGCAGGGGTGTCTGATACGCAGTATTTT. Amino acids: CASKRAGVSDTQYF.

This chain uses TRBV11-2 with TRBJ2-7; perhaps D is TRBD1 or TRBD2 (6 bases each). The CDR3 has 16 residues. Trimming cost V 5 bases and J 2 bases, with 19 bases left between them. Looked up from germline, CDR1 is SGHAT and CDR2 is FQNNGV. The CDR3 sequence: CASSPVRGQDAYEQYF. The CDR3 nucleotides are TGTGCCAGCAGCCCCGTCCGGGGGCAGGATGCCTACGAGCAGTACTTC.

The V gene is TRBV5-4, the J gene TRBJ2-2; 8 nucleotides agree with TRBD1. Losses at the gene ends were 4 bases for V and 7 bases for J; bases not matched to a gene: 9. The CDR3 spans 15 residues. The germline V gene encodes CDR1 SGHNT and CDR2 YYREEE (reference sequence). CDR3 bases: TGTGCCAGCAGCCCGGGACAGGTATCCGTCGGGGAGCTGTTTTTT. Its translation is CASSPGQVSVGELFF.

V usage is TRBV5-1 and J usage is TRBJ2-3; 7 bases agree with TRBD2. Trimming at V came to 0 bases and at J to 2 bases, leaving 6 bases not matched to a gene. Germline V lookup: CDR1 SGHRS, CDR2 YFSETQ. The CDR3 sequence is 16 residues long. The CDR3 sequence: CASSLGASGATDTQYF. CDR3 in DNA: TGCGCCAGCAGCTTGGGGGCTAGCGGAGCCACAGATACGCAGTATTTT.

With regard to this clone: In the same sample, other DNA sequences code for this CDR3. The chain carries TRBV5-4 and TRBJ2-3; perhaps TRBD1 as D (6 bases). This CDR3 region has 15 residues. V was clipped by 0 bases and J by 0 bases, with 8 bases between them. The germline V gene encodes CDR1 SGHNT and CDR2 YYREEE (reference sequence). The CDR3 DNA follows: TGTGCCAGCAGCTTGGCAGGGGTTAGCACAGATACGCAGTATTTT. As protein: CASSLAGVSTDTQYF.

This clone was detected only once. The rearrangement joins TRBV19 to TRBJ1-1, with no clear D. Germline CDR1 and CDR2: LNHDA and SQIVND (reference sequence). The V end lost 7 bases, the J end lost 3 bases, and 18 bases lay between the germline ends. The CDR3 has 15 residues. CDR3 sequence (DNA): TGTGCCAGTACCACACCCACGGGTGGGTACACTGAAGCTTTCTTT. It encodes CASTTPTGGYTEAFF. Full variable domain (rest looked up from reference TRBV19 and TRBJ1-1): DGGITQSPKYLFRKEGQNVTLSCEQNLNHDAMYWYRQDPGQGLRLIYYSQIVNDFQKGDIAEGYSVSREKKESFPLTVTSAQKNPTAFYLCASTTPTGGYTEAFFGQGTRLTVV.

This clone was seen a single time. The CDR3 here is CASSLDTSGETQYF. For the CDR3, the DNA is TGCGCCAGCAGCTTGGATACTAGCGGGGAGACCCAGTACTTC. The chain is built from TRBV5-1 and TRBJ2-5; 9 bases match TRBD2. V lost 0 bases to trimming and J lost 5 bases; unmatched junction nucleotides: 2. Germline loops: CDR1 SGHRS, CDR2 YFSETQ. This CDR3 region has 14 residues.

This clone was counted between two and nine times. This chain connects TRBV5-1 to TRBJ2-7, with 7 bases fitting TRBD2. V lost 4 bases and J lost 3; bases outside the gene matches: 7. This CDR3 is built from 14 residues. The germline V gene encodes CDR1 SGHRS and CDR2 YFSETQ. The CDR3 spells CASSIRGGGYEQYF. As DNA, the CDR3 is TGCGCCAGCAGCATCCGAGGCGGGGGCTACGAGCAGTACTTC.

This rearrangement joins TRBV10-3 to TRBJ1-2; TRBD1 is a possible D gene (5 bases). Trimming stripped 4 bases from V and 3 bases from J, with 15 bases between. The CDR3 has 15 amino acids. Germline lookup yields CDR1 ENHRY and CDR2 SYGVKD. Here the CDR3 DNA reads TGTGCCATCAGTGCGGAAGGGACCTCTCACTATGGCTACACCTTC. This encodes CAISAEGTSHYGYTF.

This rearrangement joins TRBV11-1 to TRBJ2-1; D remains unclear. The germline V and J ends were trimmed by 7 bases and 4 bases, with 8 bases remaining between them. The CDR3 is made up of 12 amino acids. CDR1 is SGHAT, CDR2 FQDESV, per germline (reference sequence). The CDR3 spells CASTDTYNEQFF. As DNA, the CDR3 is TGTGCCAGCACCGATACTTACAATGAGCAGTTCTTC.

The genes are TRBV4-3 and TRBJ2-3; either TRBD1 or TRBD2 may fit D (6 bases each). Germline V CDR1 and CDR2: LGHNA, YSLEER. V gave up 4 bases and J gave up 0 bases, with 14 bases separating them. The CDR3 length is 16 residues. The CDR3 sequence is CASSLQGGSSTDTQYF. CDR3 bases: TGCGCCAGCAGCCTCCAAGGGGGGTCTAGCACAGATACGCAGTATTTT.